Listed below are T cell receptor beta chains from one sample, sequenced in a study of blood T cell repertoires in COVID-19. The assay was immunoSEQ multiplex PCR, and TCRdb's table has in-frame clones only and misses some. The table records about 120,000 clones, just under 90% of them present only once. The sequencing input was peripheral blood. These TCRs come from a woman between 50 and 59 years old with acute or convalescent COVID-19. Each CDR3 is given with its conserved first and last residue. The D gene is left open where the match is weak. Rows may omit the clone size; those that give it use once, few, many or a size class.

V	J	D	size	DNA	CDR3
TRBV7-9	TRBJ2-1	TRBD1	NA	TGTGCCAGCAGTCGACAGGGGGACAATGAGCAGTTCTTC	CASSRQGDNEQFF
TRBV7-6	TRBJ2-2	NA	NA	TGTGCCAGCAGCTTAGGAGGCACCGGGGAGCTGTTTTTT	CASSLGGTGELFF
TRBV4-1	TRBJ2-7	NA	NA	TGCGCCAGCAGCCAAGATCGGTTCTCCTACGAGCAGTACTTC	CASSQDRFSYEQYF
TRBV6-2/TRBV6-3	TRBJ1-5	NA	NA	TGTGCCAGCAGTTACTCCCCAACAGAGTACAATCAGCCCCAGCATTTT	CASSYSPTEYNQPQHF
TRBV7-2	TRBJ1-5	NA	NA	TGTGCCAGCAGCTTAGGCGGTCCTCCCGCCCAGCATTTT	CASSLGGPPAQHF
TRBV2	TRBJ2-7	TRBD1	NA	TGTGCCAGCGGCCGGGACAGGGAGTACGAGCAGTACTTC	CASGRDREYEQYF
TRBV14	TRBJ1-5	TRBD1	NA	TGTGCCAGCAGCCAAGGTTCAGGGGGCCATCAGCCCCAGCATTTT	CASSQGSGGHQPQHF
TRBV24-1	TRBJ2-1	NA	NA	TGTGCCACCAGTGGCGCGGACAGCCCCTACAATGAGCAGTTCTTC	CATSGADSPYNEQFF
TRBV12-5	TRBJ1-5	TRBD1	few	TGTGCTAGTGGTTTGATCCGGGGGACAGGGACTAGCAATCAGCCCCAGCATTTT	CASGLIRGTGTSNQPQHF
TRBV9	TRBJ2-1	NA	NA	TGTGCCAGCAGCGTAGTCCCTAGCGAGTACAATGAGCAGTTCTTC	CASSVVPSEYNEQFF
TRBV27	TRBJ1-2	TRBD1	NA	TGTGCCAGCAGTCGGACCGAACAGGGGGCTGGTGGCTACACCTTC	CASSRTEQGAGGYTF
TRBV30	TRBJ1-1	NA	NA	TGTGCCTGGAGTGGGGAGGGGCCACTTTACACTGAAGCTTTCTTT	CAWSGEGPLYTEAFF
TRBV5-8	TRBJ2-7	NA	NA	TGTGCCAGCAGGGAACAGGGTTGGTACGAGCAGTACTTC	CASREQGWYEQYF
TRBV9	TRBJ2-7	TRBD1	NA	TGTGCCAGCAGCACGGGACAGGACTTCTCCTACGAGCAGTACTTC	CASSTGQDFSYEQYF
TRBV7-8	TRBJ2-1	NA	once	TGTGCCAGCAGCCAACTCGCGGGGATTAACTACAATGAGCAGTTCTTC	CASSQLAGINYNEQFF
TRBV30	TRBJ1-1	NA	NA	TGTGCCTGGAACCAGGGTCTCCTCATGAACACTGAAGCTTTCTTT	CAWNQGLLMNTEAFF